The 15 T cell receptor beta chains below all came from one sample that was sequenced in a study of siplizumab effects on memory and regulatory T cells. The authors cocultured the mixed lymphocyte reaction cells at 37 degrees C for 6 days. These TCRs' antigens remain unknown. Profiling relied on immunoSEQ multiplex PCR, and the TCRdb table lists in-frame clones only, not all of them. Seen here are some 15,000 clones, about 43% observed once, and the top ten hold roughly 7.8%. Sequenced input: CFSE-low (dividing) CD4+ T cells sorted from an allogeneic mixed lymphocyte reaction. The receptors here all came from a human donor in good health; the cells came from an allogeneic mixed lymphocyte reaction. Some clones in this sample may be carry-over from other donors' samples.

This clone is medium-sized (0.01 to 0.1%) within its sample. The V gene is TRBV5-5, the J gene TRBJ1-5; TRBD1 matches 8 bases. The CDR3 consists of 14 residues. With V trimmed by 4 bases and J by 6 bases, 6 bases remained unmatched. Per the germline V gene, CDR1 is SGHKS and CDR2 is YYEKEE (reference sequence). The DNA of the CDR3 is TGTGCCAGCAGCCAGACAGGGGAGACTCAGCCCCAGCATTTT. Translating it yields CASSQTGETQPQHF.

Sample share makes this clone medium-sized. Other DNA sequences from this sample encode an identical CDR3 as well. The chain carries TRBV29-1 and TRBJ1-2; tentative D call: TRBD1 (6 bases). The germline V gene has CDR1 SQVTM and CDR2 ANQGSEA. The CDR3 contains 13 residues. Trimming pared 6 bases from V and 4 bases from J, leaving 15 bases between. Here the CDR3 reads CSVGGGLGYGYTF. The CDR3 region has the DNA TGCAGCGTAGGCGGGGGCCTGGGCTATGGCTACACCTTC.

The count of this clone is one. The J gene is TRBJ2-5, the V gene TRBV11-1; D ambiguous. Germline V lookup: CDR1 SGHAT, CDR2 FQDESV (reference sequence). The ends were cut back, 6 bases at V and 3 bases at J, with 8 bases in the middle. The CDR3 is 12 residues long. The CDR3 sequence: CASRTLEETQYF. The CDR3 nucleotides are TGTGCCAGCAGAACGTTGGAAGAGACCCAGTACTTC.

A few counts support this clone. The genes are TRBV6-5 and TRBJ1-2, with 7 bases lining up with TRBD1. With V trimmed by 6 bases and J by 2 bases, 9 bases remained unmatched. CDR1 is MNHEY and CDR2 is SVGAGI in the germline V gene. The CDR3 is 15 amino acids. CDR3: CASRESGQRNYGYTF. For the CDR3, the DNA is TGTGCCAGCAGGGAATCGGGACAGAGGAACTATGGCTACACCTTC.

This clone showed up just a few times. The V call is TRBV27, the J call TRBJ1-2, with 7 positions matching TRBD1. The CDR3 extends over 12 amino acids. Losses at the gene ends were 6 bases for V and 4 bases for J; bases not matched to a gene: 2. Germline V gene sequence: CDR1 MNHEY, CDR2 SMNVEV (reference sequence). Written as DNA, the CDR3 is TGTGCCAGCAGGGACAGGAGCTATGGCTACACCTTC. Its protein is CASRDRSYGYTF.

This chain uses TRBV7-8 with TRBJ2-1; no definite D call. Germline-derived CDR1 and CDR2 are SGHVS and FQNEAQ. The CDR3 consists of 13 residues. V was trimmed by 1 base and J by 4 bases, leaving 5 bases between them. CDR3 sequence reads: CASSLVAYNEQFF. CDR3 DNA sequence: TGTGCCAGCAGCTTAGTTGCGTACAATGAGCAGTTCTTC.

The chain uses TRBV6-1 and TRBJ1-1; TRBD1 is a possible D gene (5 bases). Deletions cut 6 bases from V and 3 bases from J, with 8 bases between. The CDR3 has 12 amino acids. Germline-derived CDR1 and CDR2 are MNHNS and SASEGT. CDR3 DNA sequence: TGTGCCAGCAGAAGGGGACACACTGAAGCTTTCTTT. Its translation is CASRRGHTEAFF.

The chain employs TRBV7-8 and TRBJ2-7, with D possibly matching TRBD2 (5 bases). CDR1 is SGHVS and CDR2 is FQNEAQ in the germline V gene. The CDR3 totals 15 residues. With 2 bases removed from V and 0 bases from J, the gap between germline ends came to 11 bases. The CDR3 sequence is CASSLWEWGSYEQYF. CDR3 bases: TGTGCCAGCAGCTTATGGGAGTGGGGCTCCTACGAGCAGTACTTC.

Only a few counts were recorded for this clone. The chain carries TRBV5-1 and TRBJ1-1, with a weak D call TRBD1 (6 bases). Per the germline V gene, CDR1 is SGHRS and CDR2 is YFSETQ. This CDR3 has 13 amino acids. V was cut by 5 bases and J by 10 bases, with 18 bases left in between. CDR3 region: CASSPDSHSRAFF. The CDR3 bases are TGCGCCAGCAGTCCGGACAGCCACTCCCGAGCTTTCTTT.

Written as DNA, the CDR3 is TGTGCCAGCAGTTCTTCAGGCTCCTATAATTCACCCCTCCACTTT. Translated, it gives CASSSSGSYNSPLHF. This sequence joins TRBV28 and TRBJ1-6, with D unresolved. Trimming shortened V by 4 bases and J by 0 bases, and 7 bases separated the two germline ends. The CDR3 contains 15 residues. Germline loops: CDR1 MDHEN, CDR2 SYDVKM. The full variable domain, in which reference TRBV28 and TRBJ1-6 provide the parts outside the CDR3, is DVKVTQSSRYLVKRTGEKVFLECVQDMDHENMFWYRQDPGLGLRLIYFSYDVKMKEKGDIPEGYSVSREKKERFSLILESASTNQTSMYLCASSSSGSYNSPLHFGNGTRLTVT.

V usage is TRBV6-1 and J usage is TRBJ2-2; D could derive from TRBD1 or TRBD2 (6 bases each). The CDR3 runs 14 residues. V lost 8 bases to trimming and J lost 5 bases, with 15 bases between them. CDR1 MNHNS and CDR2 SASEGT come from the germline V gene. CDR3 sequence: CASRFGGLTGELFF. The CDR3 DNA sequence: TGTGCCAGCCGGTTTGGGGGGCTGACCGGGGAGCTGTTTTTT.

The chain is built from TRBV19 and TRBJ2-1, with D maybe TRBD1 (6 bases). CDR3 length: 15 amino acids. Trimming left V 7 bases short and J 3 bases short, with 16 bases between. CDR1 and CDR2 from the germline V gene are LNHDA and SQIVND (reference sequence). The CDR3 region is CASTQDRGSYNEQFF. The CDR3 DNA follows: TGTGCCAGTACCCAGGACAGAGGGAGCTACAATGAGCAGTTCTTC. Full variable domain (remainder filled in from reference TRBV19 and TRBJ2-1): DGGITQSPKYLFRKEGQNVTLSCEQNLNHDAMYWYRQDPGQGLRLIYYSQIVNDFQKGDIAEGYSVSREKKESFPLTVTSAQKNPTAFYLCASTQDRGSYNEQFFGPGTRLTVL.

CDR3 nucleotide sequence: TGTGCCAGCAGCTGGTGGCGTTCGGGATATTTT. This translates into CASSWWRSGYF. J is TRBJ1-3 and V is TRBV5-4; D is uncertain. The V end lost 3 bases, the J end lost 15 bases, and 13 bases lay between the germline ends. The CDR3 is 11 amino acids. Germline CDR1 and CDR2: SGHNT and YYREEE (reference sequence).

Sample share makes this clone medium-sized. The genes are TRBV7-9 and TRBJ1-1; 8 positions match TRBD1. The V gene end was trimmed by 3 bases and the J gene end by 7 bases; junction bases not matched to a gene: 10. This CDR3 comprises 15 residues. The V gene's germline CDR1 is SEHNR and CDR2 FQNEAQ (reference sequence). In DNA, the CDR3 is TGTGCCAGCAGCTTTACCCCAACAGGGGGTTATGAAGCTTTCTTT. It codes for CASSFTPTGGYEAFF.

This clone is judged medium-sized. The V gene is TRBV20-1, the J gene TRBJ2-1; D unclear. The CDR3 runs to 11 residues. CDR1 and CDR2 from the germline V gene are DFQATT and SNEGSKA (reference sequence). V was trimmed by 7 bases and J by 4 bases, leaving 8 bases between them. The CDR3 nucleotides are TGCAGTGTTCTGGGGTACAATGAGCAGTTCTTC. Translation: CSVLGYNEQFF.